A selection of T cell receptor beta chains follows, all from one sample in a study of cytomegalovirus exposure and HLA in healthy donors. Profiled with immunoSEQ multiplex PCR; TCRdb holds only in-frame clones, not every one. The sample includes roughly 170,000 clones, over 60% of them seen just once. Sequenced sample: PBMCs. The origin of the receptors is a female donor in good health and CMV-seronegative. The CDR3 runs from the conserved cysteine through the conserved F or W. D genes are given only for firm matches. Expanded clones get a size class; other rows say once, few or many, or leave the size out.

D gene	clone size	V gene	J gene	CDR3 DNA	CDR3 protein
TRBD2	few	TRBV9	TRBJ2-1	TGTGCCAGCGGGCTAGCGGACTACAATGAGCAGTTCTTC	CASGLADYNEQFF
NA	few	TRBV5-6	TRBJ2-1	TGTGCCAGCAGCTTCGGATTGACAGTCAATGAGCAGTTCTTC	CASSFGLTVNEQFF
NA	NA	TRBV6-6	TRBJ1-2	TGTGCCAGCAGGTGGGCGTCTGCCTATGGCTACACCTTC	CASRWASAYGYTF
TRBD1	few	TRBV2	TRBJ2-7	TGTGCCAGCAGTGAGGGACAGGGGCTTAGTTACGAGCAGTACTTC	CASSEGQGLSYEQYF
NA	NA	TRBV9	TRBJ1-1	TGTGCCAGCAGCGGCCGGGAGATTTGGGGCGCTGAAGCTTTCTTT	CASSGREIWGAEAFF
NA	NA	TRBV7-2	TRBJ2-3	TGTGCCATCAGGGGGGGGCGGGGGGAAGTTTTAGATACGCAGTATTTT	CAIRGGRGEVLDTQYF
NA	NA	TRBV11-2	TRBJ2-1	TGTGCCAGCAGCTTGTCAACACCATTAACCTACAATGAGCAGTTCTTC	CASSLSTPLTYNEQFF
NA	NA	TRBV29-1	TRBJ1-1	TGCAGCGCCATAGACGGGCGGGGCACTGAAGCTTTCTTT	CSAIDGRGTEAFF
NA	NA	TRBV14	TRBJ1-5	TGTGCCAGCAGCCTCTTTTCAGGGGAGCCCCAGCATTTT	CASSLFSGEPQHF
NA	few	TRBV5-1	TRBJ2-5	TGCGCCAGCAGCTTGGGGGGCGGGGTACAAGAGACCCAGTACTTC	CASSLGGGVQETQYF
NA	NA	TRBV28	TRBJ1-4	TGTGCCAGCGGGTTGGGTATTGGGACTGGGGAAAAACTGTTTTTT	CASGLGIGTGEKLFF
TRBD1	NA	TRBV28	TRBJ2-4	TGTGCCAGCAGTACACCGGGACAGAAGTACTTC	CASSTPGQKYF
TRBD2	NA	TRBV9	TRBJ2-3	TGTGCCAGCAGCGTAGCCGGGACTAGCGGGGGGGGAAGCACAGATACGCAGTATTTT	CASSVAGTSGGGSTDTQYF
NA	NA	TRBV6-5	TRBJ2-7	TGTGCCAGCAGCAGGTCCACCTACGAGCAGTACTTC	CASSRSTYEQYF
NA	NA	TRBV27	TRBJ1-1	TGTGCCAGCAGTGGGACACTGGGGACTGAAGCTTTCTTT	CASSGTLGTEAFF
NA	NA	TRBV4-2	TRBJ2-1	TGTGCCAGCAGCCAAGATATTGGCGGATCAACGCCGTTCTTC	CASSQDIGGSTPFF
TRBD2	NA	TRBV9	TRBJ2-7	TGTGCCAGCAGCGTAGGAGAGGGACTAGCGGGCGAGCAGTACTTC	CASSVGEGLAGEQYF
NA	NA	TRBV5-4	TRBJ1-2	TGTGCCAGCAGCTTGTCACAGCAGTACTATGGCTACACCTTC	CASSLSQQYYGYTF
NA	NA	TRBV4-2	TRBJ2-7	TGTGCCAGCAGCCAGGACTGGGCGGGGATCGTCGAGCAGTACTTC	CASSQDWAGIVEQYF
NA	NA	TRBV18	TRBJ1-1	TGTGCCAGCTCACCAGGGGCGGGAAACACTGAAGCTTTCTTT	CASSPGAGNTEAFF
NA	NA	TRBV9	TRBJ1-1	TGTGCCAGCAGCCCTCGGACTGGGAACACTGAAGCTTTCTTT	CASSPRTGNTEAFF
NA	NA	TRBV11-2	TRBJ2-7	TGTGCCAGCAGCCCGATTACTGAGCGGGGACATTACTTC	CASSPITERGHYF
NA	NA	TRBV6-6	TRBJ1-1	TGTGCCACAAGGGGGACTGAAGCTTTCTTT	CATRGTEAFF
NA	once	TRBV2	TRBJ2-5	TGTGCCAGCTCTGTAGACGCGGGGGCGAAGGGAGAGACCCAGTACTTC	CASSVDAGAKGETQYF
NA	NA	TRBV5-6	TRBJ1-5	TGTGCCAGCAGCCAAACGGGGGGGTATAGCAATCAGCCCCAGCATTTT	CASSQTGGYSNQPQHF
TRBD1	NA	TRBV7-2	TRBJ1-1	TGTGCCAGCAGCGCGCAAGATGACAGGGGCGGCACTGAAGCTTTCTTT	CASSAQDDRGGTEAFF
TRBD2	NA	TRBV7-9	TRBJ2-3	TGTGCCAGCGTAGCGGGATCCACAGATACGCAGTATTTT	CASVAGSTDTQYF
TRBD1	NA	TRBV12-5	TRBJ2-7	TGTGCTAGTGGTTTGGAAGGGGACAGTTCCTACGAGCAGTACTTC	CASGLEGDSSYEQYF
NA	NA	TRBV5-4	TRBJ2-6	TGTGCCAGCAGCCCCGGGGGCGGGAGCTTAAACTCTGGGGCCAACGTCCTGACTTTC	CASSPGGGSLNSGANVLTF
NA	NA	TRBV7-2	TRBJ2-7	TGTGCCAGCAGCTTAGCGTTCAGAGGGCCCCCCTCCTACGAGCAGTACTTC	CASSLAFRGPPSYEQYF
NA	NA	TRBV4-3	TRBJ2-3	TGCGCCAGCAGATTCGACCTCCTGGGACGGGGGGCTATATCAGATACGCAGTATTTT	CASRFDLLGRGAISDTQYF